A single TCR beta chain is shown here with its context. The data are from a study of blood T cell repertoires in COVID-19. Across the whole study: There were acute and convalescent COVID-19 samples, and they came from the United States, Italy and Spain.

The study recruited people aged about 18 to 89 years across roughly 25 US areas. In the authors' workflow: Estimation of nucleated cell counts relied on the amplification of reference gene primers. TCRdb keeps only in-frame clones here, not all; method: immunoSEQ multiplex PCR. Clone size and V and J calls were adopted from that table, with D and trimming inferred from the DNA. The table includes 150,000 or so clones, approximately 88% detected once. The CDR3 extends over 17 amino acids. V was clipped by 1 base and J by 0 bases, with 15 bases between them. Germline values: CDR1 SGHTS, CDR2 YDEGEE. This TCR was sampled from a woman in her sixties who had recovered from COVID-19. Sequenced input: PBMCs or T cells enriched from blood (not recorded which). J is TRBJ2-3 and V is TRBV5-8; the D is unclear. CDR3 sequence (DNA): TGTGCCAGCAGCTTGTTGGTCGGTGCTCCTAGCACAGATACGCAGTATTTT. Translating gives CASSLLVGAPSTDTQYF.